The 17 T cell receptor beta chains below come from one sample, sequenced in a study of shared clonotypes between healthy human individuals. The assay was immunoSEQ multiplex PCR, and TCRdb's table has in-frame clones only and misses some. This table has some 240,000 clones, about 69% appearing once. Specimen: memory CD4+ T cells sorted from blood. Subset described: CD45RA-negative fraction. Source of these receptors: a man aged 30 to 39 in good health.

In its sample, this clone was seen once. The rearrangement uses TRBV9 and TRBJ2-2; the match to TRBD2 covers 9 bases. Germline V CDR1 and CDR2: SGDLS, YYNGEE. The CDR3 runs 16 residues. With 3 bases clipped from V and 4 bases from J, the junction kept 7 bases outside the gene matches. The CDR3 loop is CASSAYSGRGTGELFF. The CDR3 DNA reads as TGTGCCAGCAGCGCTTATAGCGGGAGAGGCACCGGGGAGCTGTTTTTT.

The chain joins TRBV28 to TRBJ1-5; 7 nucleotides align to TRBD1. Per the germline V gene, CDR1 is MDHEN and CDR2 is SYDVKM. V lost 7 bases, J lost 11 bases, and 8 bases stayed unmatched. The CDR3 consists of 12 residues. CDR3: CASKGTDRAQHF. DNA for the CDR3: TGTGCCAGCAAAGGGACTGACAGGGCCCAGCATTTT.

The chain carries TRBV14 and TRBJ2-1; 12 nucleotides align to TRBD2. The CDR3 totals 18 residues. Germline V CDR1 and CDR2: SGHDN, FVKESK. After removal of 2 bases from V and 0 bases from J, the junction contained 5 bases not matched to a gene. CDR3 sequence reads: CASSQRKLAGGSYNEQFF. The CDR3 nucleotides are TGTGCCAGCAGCCAAAGAAAACTAGCGGGAGGCTCCTACAATGAGCAGTTCTTC.

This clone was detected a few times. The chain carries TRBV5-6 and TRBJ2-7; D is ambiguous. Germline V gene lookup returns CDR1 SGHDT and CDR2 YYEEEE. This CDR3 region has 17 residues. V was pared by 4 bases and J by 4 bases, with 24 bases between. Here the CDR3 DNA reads TGTGCCAGCAGCCCCATCCGTGGCCTGAAGACCCCGTACGAGCAGTACTTC. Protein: CASSPIRGLKTPYEQYF.

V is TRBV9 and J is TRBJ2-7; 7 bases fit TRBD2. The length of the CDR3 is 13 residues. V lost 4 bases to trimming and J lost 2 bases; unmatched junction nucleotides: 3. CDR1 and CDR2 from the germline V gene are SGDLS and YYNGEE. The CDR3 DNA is TGTGCCAGCAGCCCGGGGACTACCTACGAGCAGTACTTC. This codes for CASSPGTTYEQYF.

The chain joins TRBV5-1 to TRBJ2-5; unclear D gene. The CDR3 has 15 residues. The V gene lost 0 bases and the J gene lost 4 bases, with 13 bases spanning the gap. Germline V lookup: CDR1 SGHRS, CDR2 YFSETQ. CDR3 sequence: CASSLVQSKGETQYF. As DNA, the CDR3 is TGCGCCAGCAGCTTGGTTCAGTCCAAAGGAGAGACCCAGTACTTC.

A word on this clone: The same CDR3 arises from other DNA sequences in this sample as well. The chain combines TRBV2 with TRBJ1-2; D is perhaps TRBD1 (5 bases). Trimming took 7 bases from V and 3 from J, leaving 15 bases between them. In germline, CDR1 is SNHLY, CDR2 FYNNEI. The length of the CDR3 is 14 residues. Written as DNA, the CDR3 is TGTGCCAGCAATCCAGGACAAGGGGACTATGGCTACACCTTC. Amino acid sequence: CASNPGQGDYGYTF.

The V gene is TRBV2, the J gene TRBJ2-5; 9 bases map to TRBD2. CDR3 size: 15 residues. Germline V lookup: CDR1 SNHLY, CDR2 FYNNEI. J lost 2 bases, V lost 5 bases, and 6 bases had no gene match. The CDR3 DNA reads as TGTGCCAGCAGTCGCCTAGCGGGGCGGCAAGAGACCCAGTACTTC. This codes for CASSRLAGRQETQYF.

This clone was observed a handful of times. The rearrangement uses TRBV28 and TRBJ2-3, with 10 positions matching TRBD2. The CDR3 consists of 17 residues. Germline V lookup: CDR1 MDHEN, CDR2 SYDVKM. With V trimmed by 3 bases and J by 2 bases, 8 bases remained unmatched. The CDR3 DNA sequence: TGTGCCAGCAGTTTGGGCCTACTAGCGGGACACACAGATACGCAGTATTTT. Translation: CASSLGLLAGHTDTQYF.

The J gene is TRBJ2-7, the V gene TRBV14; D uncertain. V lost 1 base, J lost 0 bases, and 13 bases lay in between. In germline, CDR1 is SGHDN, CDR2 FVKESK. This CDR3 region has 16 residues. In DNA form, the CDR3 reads TGTGCCAGCAGCCAAGTCCCACCGTGGGGCTCCTACGAGCAGTACTTC. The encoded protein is CASSQVPPWGSYEQYF.

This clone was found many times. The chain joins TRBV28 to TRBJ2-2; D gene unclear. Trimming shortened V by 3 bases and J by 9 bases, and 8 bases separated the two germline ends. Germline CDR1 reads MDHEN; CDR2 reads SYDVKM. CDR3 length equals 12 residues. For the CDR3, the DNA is TGTGCCAGCAGTTTGCGTTACAGGGAGCTGTTTTTT. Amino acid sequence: CASSLRYRELFF.

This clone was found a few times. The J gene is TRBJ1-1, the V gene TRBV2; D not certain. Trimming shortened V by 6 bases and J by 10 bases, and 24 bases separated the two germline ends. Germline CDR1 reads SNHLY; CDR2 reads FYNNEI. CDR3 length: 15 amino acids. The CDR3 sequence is CASRINRLFPQVAFF. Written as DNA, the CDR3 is TGTGCCAGCAGGATAAACCGTCTATTTCCCCAAGTAGCTTTCTTT.

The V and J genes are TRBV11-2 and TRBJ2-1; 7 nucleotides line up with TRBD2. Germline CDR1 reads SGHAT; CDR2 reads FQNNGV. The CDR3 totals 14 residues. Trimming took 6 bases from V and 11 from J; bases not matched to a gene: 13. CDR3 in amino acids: CASSAGLDALKQFF. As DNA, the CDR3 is TGTGCCAGCAGTGCAGGACTAGACGCCCTAAAGCAGTTCTTC.

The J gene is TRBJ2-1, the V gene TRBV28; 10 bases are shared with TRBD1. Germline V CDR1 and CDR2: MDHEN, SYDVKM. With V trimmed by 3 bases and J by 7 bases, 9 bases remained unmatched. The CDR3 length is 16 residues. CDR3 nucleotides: TGTGCCAGCAGTTTGAGGGGGACAGGGGCGAGAAATGAGCAGTTCTTC. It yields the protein CASSLRGTGARNEQFF.

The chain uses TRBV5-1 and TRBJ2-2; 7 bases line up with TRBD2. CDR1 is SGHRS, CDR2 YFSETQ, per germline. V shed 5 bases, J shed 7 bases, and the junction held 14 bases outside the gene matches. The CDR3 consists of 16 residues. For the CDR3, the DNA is TGCGCCAGCAGTCCAAAGACTAGCTTCGATGGCGGGGAGCTGTTTTTT. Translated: CASSPKTSFDGGELFF.

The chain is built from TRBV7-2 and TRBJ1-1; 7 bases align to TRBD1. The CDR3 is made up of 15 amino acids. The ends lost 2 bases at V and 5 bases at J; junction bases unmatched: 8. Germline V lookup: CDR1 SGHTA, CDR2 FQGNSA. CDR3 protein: CASSLFQTGLTEAFF. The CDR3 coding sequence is TGTGCCAGCAGCTTATTTCAGACAGGGTTAACTGAAGCTTTCTTT.

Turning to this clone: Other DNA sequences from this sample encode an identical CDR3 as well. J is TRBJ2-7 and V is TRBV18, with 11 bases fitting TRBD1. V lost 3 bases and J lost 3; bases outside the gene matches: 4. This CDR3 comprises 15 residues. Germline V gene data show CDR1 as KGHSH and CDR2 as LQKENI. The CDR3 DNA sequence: TGTGCCAGCTCACCCGCCGGGACAGGGGGCTACGAGCAGTACTTC. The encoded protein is CASSPAGTGGYEQYF.